One and the same sample provided the 20 T cell receptor beta chains below, sequenced in a study of CD8+ T cells in alopecia areata listed by TCRdb under 2018. The library was generated by the immunoSEQ multiplex PCR assay. RNA was extracted from all samples and reverse transcribed into cDNA, which served as template for TCR sequencing. The table was pulled from immuneACCESS by TCRdb, which kept in-frame rearrangements only. Such tables lose some clones; where checked, under half of the loss comes from unresolved V genes, and the rest has no known cause. For this sample there are 80,000 to 100,000 clones; about 40% appear just once. The top ten constitute roughly 18% of the sample. This specimen's time point label, per the study, means: 24 weeks on oral tofacitinib. The treatment or condition label corresponds to: oral pan-JAK inhibitor, 5-10 mg twice daily. The specimen comprised CD8+ T cells sorted from blood, sampled at week 24, from a patient treated with tofacitinib. The receptors shown here come from a human donor with alopecia areata.

The V gene is TRBV19, the J gene TRBJ1-1, with D possibly being TRBD1 (5 bases). Germline CDR1 reads LNHDA; CDR2 reads SQIVND (reference sequence). The V and J ends lost 10 bases and 3 bases respectively, with 18 bases between them. The CDR3 contains 14 residues. This chain's CDR3 is CAIKKAGLDTEAFF. The CDR3 coding sequence is TGTGCCATAAAGAAGGCAGGGTTGGACACTGAAGCTTTCTTT.

As regards this clone: At one of its ends the junction is not consistent with the germline gene, which may arise from a read error. The V and J genes are TRBV7-6 and TRBJ1-2, with D uncertain. The CDR3 is 13 residues long. Germline V CDR1 and CDR2: SGHVS, FNYEAQ. This chain's CDR3 is CASSPLASYGYTF. The CDR3 region has the DNA TGTGCCAGCAGCCCACTGGCTAGCTATGGTTACACCTTC.

In regard to this clone: Other DNA sequences within the sample encode an identical CDR3. The J gene is TRBJ1-1, the V gene TRBV29-1; D gene uncertain. Germline loops: CDR1 SQVTM, CDR2 ANQGSEA. The germline V and J ends were trimmed by 5 bases and 0 bases, with 4 bases remaining between them. This CDR3 is built from 11 residues. CDR3 sequence: CSVPLNTEAFF. CDR3 coding DNA: TGCAGCGTTCCCCTGAACACTGAAGCTTTCTTT.

The chain links TRBV20-1 to TRBJ2-7; TRBD2 matches at 8 bases. V shed 5 bases, J shed 9 bases, and the junction held 6 bases outside the gene matches. Germline loops: CDR1 DFQATT, CDR2 SNEGSKA (reference sequence). There are 11 residues in the CDR3. This chain's CDR3 is CSAAGGDGQYF. The CDR3 DNA follows: TGCAGTGCTGCCGGGGGGGACGGGCAGTACTTC.

The chain couples TRBV5-4 to TRBJ2-7, with no clear D. The V end was cut by 4 bases, the J end by 2 bases, with 4 bases between. Looked up from germline, CDR1 is SGHNT and CDR2 is YYREEE (reference sequence). The CDR3 is 11 residues long. Written as DNA, the CDR3 is TGTGCCAGCAGCAGTCCCTACGAGCAGTACTTC. Encoded protein: CASSSPYEQYF.

The V call is TRBV30, the J call TRBJ1-5; D is unresolved. Per the germline V gene, CDR1 is GTSNPN and CDR2 is SVGIG (reference sequence). This CDR3 region has 13 residues. Between the trimmed V and J ends, which lost 2 bases and 6 bases, there was a span of 11 bases. CDR3 coding DNA: TGTGCCTGGAGTTACGGGGAGGGTCAGCCCCAGCATTTT. It codes for CAWSYGEGQPQHF. Full variable domain (rest looked up from reference TRBV30 and TRBJ1-5): SQTIHQWPATLVQPVGSPLSLECTVEGTSNPNLYWYRQAAGRGLQLLFYSVGIGQISSEVPQNLSASRPQDRQFILSSKKLLLSDSGFYLCAWSYGEGQPQHFGDGTRLSIL.

The V and J genes are TRBV7-9 and TRBJ1-4, with unresolved D. The V end was cut by 1 base, the J end by 7 bases, with 10 bases between. CDR1 is SEHNR and CDR2 is FQNEAQ in the germline V gene (reference sequence). This CDR3 contains 14 residues. The CDR3 protein is CASSLVSRGEKLFF. For the CDR3, the DNA is TGTGCCAGCAGCTTAGTGTCCCGGGGTGAAAAACTGTTTTTT.

The chain combines TRBV7-6 with TRBJ2-2; TRBD1 matches 7 bases. Germline V gives CDR1 SGHVS, CDR2 FNYEAQ. V lost 1 base to trimming and J lost 0 bases; unmatched junction nucleotides: 2. The CDR3 extends over 16 amino acids. Here the CDR3 DNA reads TGTGCCAGCAGCTTAGGGACAGGAACGAACACCGGGGAGCTGTTTTTT. It yields the protein CASSLGTGTNTGELFF.

Only a few counts were recorded for this clone. J is TRBJ1-2 and V is TRBV30; D perhaps matches TRBD1 (6 bases). The V and J ends lost 7 bases and 6 bases respectively, with 9 bases between them. The CDR3 length is 10 residues. The germline V gene has CDR1 GTSNPN and CDR2 SVGIG (reference sequence). This chain's CDR3 is CASEGDGYTF. In DNA, the CDR3 is TGTGCCTCGGAGGGGGATGGCTACACCTTC.

The chain is built from TRBV7-9 and TRBJ2-2; 12 nucleotides agree with TRBD2. The CDR3 consists of 15 residues. Looked up from germline, CDR1 is SEHNR and CDR2 is FQNEAQ (reference sequence). The V segment lost 5 bases and the J segment 2 bases; nucleotides outside the gene matches: 0. The CDR3 nucleotides read TGTGCCAGCAGCGGACTAGCGGGAAACACCGGGGAGCTGTTTTTT. Encoded protein: CASSGLAGNTGELFF. Full variable domain (remainder filled in from reference TRBV7-9 and TRBJ2-2): DTGVSQNPRHKITKRGQNVTFRCDPISEHNRLYWYRQTLGQGPEFLTYFQNEAQLEKSRLLSDRFSAERPKGSFSTLEIQRTEQGDSAMYLCASSGLAGNTGELFFGEGSRLTVL.

This clone has only a few counts. The chain uses TRBV7-9 and TRBJ2-7; tentative D call: TRBD1 (6 bases). This CDR3 is 16 amino acids long. V was clipped by 0 bases and J by 6 bases, with 18 bases between them. Looked up from germline, CDR1 is SEHNR and CDR2 is FQNEAQ (reference sequence). The CDR3 nucleotides are TGTGCCAGCAGCTTAGCGTCGCAGGGGAGAGTTGGCGAGCAGTACTTC. As protein: CASSLASQGRVGEQYF. The full variable domain, completed using reference TRBV7-9 and TRBJ2-7, is DTGVSQNPRHKITKRGQNVTFRCDPISEHNRLYWYRQTLGQGPEFLTYFQNEAQLEKSRLLSDRFSAERPKGSFSTLEIQRTEQGDSAMYLCASSLASQGRVGEQYFGPGTRLTVT.

There are a few counts of this clone. This sequence joins TRBV29-1 and TRBJ2-1; D remains unclear. The CDR3 contains 14 residues. The V gene lost 7 bases and the J gene lost 9 bases, with 22 bases spanning the gap. Germline loops: CDR1 SQVTM, CDR2 ANQGSEA. The CDR3 region has the DNA TGCAGCGCGACAATTCGACATAGCCTGGGTGAGCAGTTCTTC. This encodes CSATIRHSLGEQFF.

The chain has TRBV27 and TRBJ1-1; 7 bases match TRBD1. The CDR3 has 14 residues. V was clipped by 8 bases and J by 3 bases; unmatched bases: 9. Per germline, CDR1 MNHEY and CDR2 SMNVEV (reference sequence). Here the CDR3 DNA reads TGTGCCAGCTCATACAGGGGAGGGGACACTGAAGCTTTCTTT. Protein product: CASSYRGGDTEAFF.

The chain carries TRBV7-8 and TRBJ2-1; D is perhaps TRBD2 (6 bases). With 5 bases removed from V and 6 bases from J, the gap between germline ends came to 20 bases. Germline V gene sequence: CDR1 SGHVS, CDR2 FQNEAQ. This CDR3 region has 16 residues. In nucleotides, the CDR3 is TGTGCCAGCAGCCGCCTCGGCGGGATTGGGGCCAATGAGCAGTTCTTC. Encoded protein: CASSRLGGIGANEQFF. Full variable domain (outside the CDR3, taken from reference TRBV7-8 and TRBJ2-1): GAGVSQSPRYKVAKRGQDVALRCDPISGHVSLFWYQQALGQGPEFLTYFQNEAQLDKSGLPSDRFFAERPEGSVSTLKIQRTQQEDSAVYLCASSRLGGIGANEQFFGPGTRLTVL.

The table lists this clone with a few counts. The chain carries TRBV27 and TRBJ1-2; a possible D gene is TRBD1 (5 bases). The CDR3 consists of 15 residues. Germline assignment: CDR1 MNHEY and CDR2 SMNVEV (reference sequence). V was pared by 8 bases and J by 3 bases, with 19 bases between. This chain's CDR3 is CASGWRGAIDYGYTF. As DNA, the CDR3 is TGTGCCAGCGGTTGGAGGGGAGCTATTGACTATGGCTACACCTTC.

V and J are TRBV25-1 and TRBJ2-5; no clear D. Per the germline V gene, CDR1 is MGHDK and CDR2 is SYGVNS. Trimming cost V 6 bases and J 12 bases, with 14 bases left between them. The CDR3 has 11 residues. CDR3 protein: CASSLGLYEYF. Here the CDR3 DNA reads TGTGCCAGCAGCCTAGGCCTCTATGAGTACTTC.

This chain uses TRBV27 with TRBJ2-1, with 10 bases matching TRBD2. V dropped 5 bases and J dropped 6; count of bases not matched to a gene: 7. Germline V CDR1 and CDR2: MNHEY, SMNVEV (reference sequence). CDR3 length equals 15 residues. DNA for the CDR3: TGTGCCAGCAGTACAAAAGCGGGAGGGCCCAATGAGCAGTTCTTC. Translated: CASSTKAGGPNEQFF.

V is TRBV25-1 and J is TRBJ2-3, with D uncertain. With 3 bases removed from V and 1 base from J, the gap between germline ends came to 11 bases. The CDR3 has 15 amino acids. Germline-derived CDR1 and CDR2 are MGHDK and SYGVNS. The CDR3 region is CASSDVVTGTDTQYF. The DNA for the CDR3 is TGTGCCAGCAGTGACGTGGTCACAGGCACAGATACGCAGTATTTT.

V usage is TRBV9 and J usage is TRBJ2-2, with D perhaps TRBD2 (6 bases). The V end was cut by 7 bases, the J end by 1 base, with 14 bases between. The length of the CDR3 is 15 residues. Germline CDR1 and CDR2: SGDLS and YYNGEE. DNA for the CDR3: TGTGCCAGCGCGGCGGGATGGGGGAACACCGGGGAGCTGTTTTTT. Its translation is CASAAGWGNTGELFF.

The rearrangement joins TRBV5-6 to TRBJ1-5; no firm D call. Germline V gene lookup returns CDR1 SGHDT and CDR2 YYEEEE. Deletions cut 2 bases from V and 2 bases from J, with 11 bases between. The CDR3 runs to 15 residues. DNA for the CDR3: TGTGCCAGCAGCTTCAAGGGAGTTGGCAATCAGCCCCAGCATTTT. It codes for CASSFKGVGNQPQHF.